One sample yielded the 5 T cell receptor beta chains listed below, sequenced in a study of CD8 T cells in Susac syndrome. RNA amounts of roughly 0.5 to 1 ug underwent reverse transcription with random hexamers. TCRdb redid the calling of the immunoSEQ multiplex PCR reads with MiXCR, one entry per CDR3 protein. Here the sample spans about 190,000 distinct CDR3 sequences, 93% being singletons. The sample was CD4+ T cells from PBMCs. The receptors come from a human donor in good health.

This clonotype was picked up one time. The chain uses TRBV7-2 and TRBJ1-5; TRBD1 matches at 7 bases. Unmatched junction bases numbered 7, after V lost 6 bases and J lost 8 bases. The CDR3 is 13 residues long. The germline V gene has CDR1 SGHTA and CDR2 FQGNSA. The CDR3 DNA is TGTGCCAGCAGTAGGGACAGCGATAAGCCCCAGCATTTT. As protein: CASSRDSDKPQHF.

The chain has TRBV2 and TRBJ2-4; tentatively, D is TRBD2 (5 bases). This CDR3 is 11 amino acids long. Germline loops: CDR1 SNHLY, CDR2 FYNNEI. Between the trimmed V and J ends, which lost 3 bases and 14 bases, there was a span of 11 bases. The CDR3: CASSDRGPEYF. The CDR3 coding sequence is TGTGCCAGCAGTGATCGAGGGCCAGAGTACTTC.

This rearrangement joins TRBV12-3 or TRBV12-4 to TRBJ1-6; no reliable D call. The length of the CDR3 is 14 residues. V was shortened by 3 bases and J by 8 bases, with 11 bases between the two germline ends. Here the CDR3 DNA reads TGTGCCAGCAGTTTCGGGTGGGTGGATTCACCCCTCCACTTT. Amino acids: CASSFGWVDSPLHF.

The chain combines TRBV7-2 with TRBJ1-2; a possible D gene is TRBD1 (5 bases). The CDR3 consists of 13 residues. Trimming removed 5 bases from V and 2 bases from J, with 9 bases in between. CDR1 is SGHTA and CDR2 is FQGNSA in the germline V gene. The CDR3 spells CASSPWGNYGYTF. Here the CDR3 DNA reads TGTGCCAGCAGCCCATGGGGGAACTATGGCTACACCTTC.

The chain links TRBV6-6 to TRBJ1-5; 7 nucleotides match TRBD1. CDR3 length equals 13 residues. The junction had 6 bases not matched to a gene; V was cut back by 6 bases and J by 7 bases. Germline V gene sequence: CDR1 MNHNY, CDR2 SVGAGI (reference sequence). The CDR3 DNA reads TGTGCCAGCAGGAGCGAAGGGGGCCAGCCCCAGCATTTT. It is translated as CASRSEGGQPQHF.